The entry below gives a single T cell receptor (beta chain) sequence along with its context. What it recognizes is unknown. The source of the sample is a study of blood T cells in healthy people across ages. General study points: Significant beta diversity loss was already apparent by age approximately 42, declining roughly linearly. Donors of long life had a larger count of naive CD4+ cells and greater diversity than aged donors.

Through a sample-barcoded 5' primer and a J-beta primer mix, a second PCR was run for about 6 to 11 cycles. The authors tagged each cDNA molecule using a template-switch adaptor with 12 random nucleotides. TCRdb re-called the 5' RACE reads with MiXCR, one entry per CDR3 protein. The table includes more than 700,000 distinct CDR3 sequences, around half detected once. This clonotype was obtained from a man at least 80 years old in good health. Sequences were obtained from blood.

Here the CDR3 DNA reads TGCAGCGTTGAGGCTGGGGGGAACACTGAAGCTTTCTTT. Protein sequence: CSVEAGGNTEAFF. V is TRBV29-1 and J is TRBJ1-1, with D perhaps TRBD1 (5 bases). The CDR3 totals 13 residues. Germline values: CDR1 SQVTM, CDR2 ANQGSEA. Trimming took 3 bases from V and 1 from J, leaving 9 bases between them.